This entry lists 2 T cell receptor beta chains sequenced from one sample in a study of T cell responses to AZD1222 COVID-19 vaccine. Produced via immunoSEQ multiplex PCR; TCRdb's table is partial and in-frame only. The profile covers approximately 100,000 clones, with approximately 90% appearing a single time and 4.5% taken by the ten largest. The source material was peripheral blood, sampled on day 0 of AZD1222 vaccination. Receptors originate from an adult in good health.

The chain carries TRBV28 and TRBJ1-5; TRBD1 aligns across 8 bases. The CDR3 covers 15 residues. CDR1 MDHEN and CDR2 SYDVKM come from the germline V gene. The junction had 8 bases not matched to a gene; V was cut back by 4 bases and J by 6 bases. This chain's CDR3 is CASSSPDRAGQPQHF. The DNA of the CDR3 is TGTGCCAGCAGTTCCCCGGACAGGGCGGGTCAGCCCCAGCATTTT.

The chain is built from TRBV18 and TRBJ2-3, with 11 bases identical to TRBD2. Germline CDR1 is KGHSH and CDR2 is LQKENI. This CDR3 comprises 15 residues. The V segment lost 4 bases and the J segment 5 bases; nucleotides outside the gene matches: 5. CDR3 coding DNA: TGTGCCAGCTCACTAGCGGGGGGGCCTGGAGATACGCAGTATTTT. Translating it yields CASSLAGGPGDTQYF.